This T cell receptor beta chain was retrieved from a study of CD8+ T cells in alopecia areata. Overall study results and limits: Tofacitinib produced a significant decrease in scalp clonality and in expanded CD8+ clones among the top 100.

Described treatment: oral pan-JAK inhibitor, 5-10 mg twice daily. The authors extracted RNA and reverse transcribed it into cDNA as the sequencing template. Assay used: immunoSEQ multiplex PCR; TCRdb lists only in-frame clones, some missing. The repertoire holds under 150,000 clones, with 55% to 60% as singletons. This clone was detected once. Its antigen remains unknown. Sample: CD4+ T cells sorted from blood, taken at week 24, from a patient treated with tofacitinib. This TCR was recovered from a human donor with alopecia areata.

The CDR3 protein is CASKKLSTGYNSPLHF. The CDR3 nucleotides read TGTGCCAGCAAAAAACTCTCGACAGGTTATAATTCACCCCTCCACTTT. The rearrangement joins TRBV5-6 to TRBJ1-6; tentatively, D is TRBD1 (6 bases). The CDR3 totals 16 residues. Germline CDR1 SGHDT, CDR2 YYEEEE. The V and J ends lost 6 bases and 4 bases respectively, with 17 bases between them.